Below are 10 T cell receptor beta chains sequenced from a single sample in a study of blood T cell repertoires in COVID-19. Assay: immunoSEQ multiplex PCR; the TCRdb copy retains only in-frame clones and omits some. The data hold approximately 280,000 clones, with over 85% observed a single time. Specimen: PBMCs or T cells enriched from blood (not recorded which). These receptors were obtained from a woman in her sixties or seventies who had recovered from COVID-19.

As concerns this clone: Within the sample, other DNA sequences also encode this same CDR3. The CDR3 protein is CASSARTSGYNEQFF. The CDR3 nucleotides are TGTGCCAGCAGCGCGAGGACTAGCGGTTACAATGAGCAGTTCTTC. This chain joins TRBV9 and TRBJ2-1; 10 bases match TRBD2. CDR1 is SGDLS and CDR2 is YYNGEE in the germline V gene. With V trimmed by 3 bases and J by 4 bases, 4 bases remained unmatched. The CDR3 spans 15 residues.

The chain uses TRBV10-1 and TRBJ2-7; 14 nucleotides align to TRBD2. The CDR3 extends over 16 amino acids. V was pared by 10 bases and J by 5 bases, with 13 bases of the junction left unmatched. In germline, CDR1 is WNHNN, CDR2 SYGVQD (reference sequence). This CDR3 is CATTTTPGLAGDEQYF. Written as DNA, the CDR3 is TGCGCCACTACGACCACACCGGGACTAGCGGGAGACGAGCAGTACTTC.

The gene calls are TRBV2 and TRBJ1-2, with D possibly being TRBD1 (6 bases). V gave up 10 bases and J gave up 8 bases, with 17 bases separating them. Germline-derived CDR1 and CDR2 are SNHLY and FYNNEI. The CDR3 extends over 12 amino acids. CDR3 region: CATTEDSWGYTF. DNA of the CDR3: TGTGCCACCACAGAGGACAGTTGGGGCTACACCTTC.

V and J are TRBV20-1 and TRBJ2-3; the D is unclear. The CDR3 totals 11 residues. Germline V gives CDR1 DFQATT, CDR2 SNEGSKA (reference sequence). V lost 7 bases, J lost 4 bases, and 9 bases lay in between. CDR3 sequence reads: CSGLRADTQYF. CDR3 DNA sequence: TGCAGTGGTCTGAGAGCAGATACGCAGTATTTT.

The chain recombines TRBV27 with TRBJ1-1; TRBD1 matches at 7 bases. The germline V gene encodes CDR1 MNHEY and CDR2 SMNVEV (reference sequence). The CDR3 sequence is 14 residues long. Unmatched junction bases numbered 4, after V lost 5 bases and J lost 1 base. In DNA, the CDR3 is TGTGCCAGCAGTCCGAACAGGGGGAACACTGAAGCTTTCTTT. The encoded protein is CASSPNRGNTEAFF.

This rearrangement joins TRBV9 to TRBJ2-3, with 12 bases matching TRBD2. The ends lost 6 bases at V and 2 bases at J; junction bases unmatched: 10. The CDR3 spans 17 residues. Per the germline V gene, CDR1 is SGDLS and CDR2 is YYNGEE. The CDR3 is CASNLPGLAGHTDTQYF. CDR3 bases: TGTGCCAGCAACCTACCGGGACTAGCGGGCCACACAGATACGCAGTATTTT. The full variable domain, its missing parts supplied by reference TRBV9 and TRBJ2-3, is DSGVTQTPKHLITATGQRVTLRCSPRSGDLSVYWYQQSLDQGLQFLIQYYNGEERAKGNILERFSAQQFPDLHSELNLSSLELGDSALYFCASNLPGLAGHTDTQYFGPGTRLTVL.

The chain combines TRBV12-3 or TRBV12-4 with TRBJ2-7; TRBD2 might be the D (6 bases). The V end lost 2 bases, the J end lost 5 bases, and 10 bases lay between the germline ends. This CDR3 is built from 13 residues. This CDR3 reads CASSLTGSHEQYF. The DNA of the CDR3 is TGTGCCAGCAGTTTAACCGGGAGCCACGAGCAGTACTTC.

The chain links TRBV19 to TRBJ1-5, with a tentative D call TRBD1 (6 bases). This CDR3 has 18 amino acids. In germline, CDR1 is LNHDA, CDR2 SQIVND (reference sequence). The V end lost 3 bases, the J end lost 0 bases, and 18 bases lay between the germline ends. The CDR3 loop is CASSMTGQGSFSNQPQHF. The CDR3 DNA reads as TGTGCCAGTAGTATGACGGGACAAGGGTCGTTTAGCAATCAGCCCCAGCATTTT.

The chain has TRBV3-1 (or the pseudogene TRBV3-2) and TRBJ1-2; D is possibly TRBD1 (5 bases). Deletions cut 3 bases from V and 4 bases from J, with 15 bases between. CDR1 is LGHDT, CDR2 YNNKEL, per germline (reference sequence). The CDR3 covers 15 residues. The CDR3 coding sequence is TGTGCCAGCAGCCAGAACCACAGGCTATCCTATGGCTACACCTTC. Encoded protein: CASSQNHRLSYGYTF.

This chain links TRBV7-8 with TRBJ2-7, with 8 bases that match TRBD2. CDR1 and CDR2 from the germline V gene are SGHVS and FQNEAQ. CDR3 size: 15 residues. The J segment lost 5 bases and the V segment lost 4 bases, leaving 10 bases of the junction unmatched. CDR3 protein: CASSSGGAGVNEQYF. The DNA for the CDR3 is TGTGCCAGCAGCTCTGGGGGAGCGGGAGTTAACGAGCAGTACTTC.